The rows below give T cell receptor beta chains drawn from one sample of a study of OX40 agonist ivuxolimab in advanced cancers. Method: immunoSEQ multiplex PCR; TCRdb's copy keeps in-frame clones and lacks some. The table lists 64,000 or so clones, 83% of them singletons, with approximately 0.75% in the top ten. The sequencing here drew on CD4+ or CD8+ T cells sorted from blood, taken in a trial of the OX40 agonist ivuxolimab. The receptor source for this set is an adult with an advanced solid tumor such as melanoma, head and neck, liver or kidney cancer. Both conserved end residues are part of each CDR3. Each record gives: V gene, clone size, D gene, J gene, CDR3 protein, CDR3 DNA. A D gene is named only where the DNA matches it firmly. Clone sizes are given selectively: once, few, many, or a class where the clone is expanded.

TRBV7-3	few	-	TRBJ1-2	CASSLEGFDGYTF	TGTGCCAGCAGCTTAGAAGGGTTCGATGGCTACACCTTC
TRBV12-5	-	-	TRBJ1-5	CASGLGDDQPQHF	TGTGCTAGTGGTTTGGGGGACGATCAGCCCCAGCATTTT
TRBV10-3	-	-	TRBJ2-5	CAISDLLQETQYF	TGTGCCATCAGTGACTTACTCCAAGAGACCCAGTACTTC
TRBV10-2	-	-	TRBJ2-7	CASSYNRDAYEQYF	TGCGCCAGCAGTTACAACAGGGACGCCTACGAGCAGTACTTC
TRBV6-5	-	-	TRBJ1-2	CASSHGGTGNYGYTF	TGTGCCAGCAGCCACGGGGGGACCGGAAACTATGGCTACACCTTC
TRBV7-3	-	-	TRBJ1-2	CASSTGAGFGYTF	TGTGCCAGCAGTACTGGAGCGGGATTCGGCTACACCTTC
TRBV7-6	-	TRBD1	TRBJ2-3	CASSLAPGQGLRGPQYF	TGTGCCAGCAGCTTAGCCCCGGGACAGGGGCTAAGGGGTCCGCAGTATTTT
TRBV11-3	-	TRBD2	TRBJ2-1	CASSPTSGRAPYNEQFF	TGTGCCAGCAGCCCGACTAGCGGGAGGGCCCCTTACAATGAGCAGTTCTTC
TRBV14	-	-	TRBJ2-7	CASSQGQGPYEQYF	TGTGCCAGCAGCCAAGGGCAGGGACCCTACGAGCAGTACTTC
TRBV6-5	-	-	TRBJ1-4	CASISNRVQDEKLFF	TGTGCCAGCATCAGTAACAGGGTGCAGGATGAAAAACTGTTTTTT
TRBV20-1	once	-	TRBJ1-2	CSASWGYGYTF	TGCAGTGCTAGTTGGGGGTATGGCTACACCTTC
TRBV5-1	once	-	TRBJ1-2	CASSLAGIGYTF	TGCGCCAGCAGCTTGGCCGGCATTGGCTACACCTTC
TRBV5-5	few	TRBD2	TRBJ2-7	CASSLARGGPYEQYF	TGTGCCAGCAGCTTGGCCCGGGGGGGCCCCTACGAGCAGTACTTC
TRBV9	-	TRBD1	TRBJ1-1	CASSVQGVGTEAFF	TGTGCCAGCAGCGTTCAGGGGGTAGGCACTGAAGCTTTCTTT
TRBV7-8	-	TRBD2	TRBJ2-1	CASSLGGLAGGGNEQFF	TGTGCCAGCAGCTTAGGGGGACTAGCGGGAGGAGGCAATGAGCAGTTCTTC
TRBV5-1	-	TRBD1	TRBJ2-5	CASSLLGTEETQYF	TGCGCCAGCAGCTTGTTAGGGACAGAAGAGACCCAGTACTTC
TRBV5-1	-	TRBD2	TRBJ2-3	CASSLASPLAGPTDTQYF	TGCGCCAGCAGCTTGGCCTCACCACTAGCGGGTCCCACAGATACGCAGTATTTT
TRBV7-6	once	-	TRBJ2-7	CASSSRTNYEQYF	TGTGCCAGCAGCTCACGGACTAACTACGAGCAGTACTTC
TRBV30	-	TRBD2	TRBJ2-3	CAWGGLAGADTQYF	TGTGCCTGGGGGGGACTAGCGGGAGCAGATACGCAGTATTTT
TRBV5-1	-	TRBD2	TRBJ2-1	CASSLGPGGDYNEQFF	TGCGCCAGCAGCTTGGGTCCGGGAGGGGACTACAATGAGCAGTTCTTC
TRBV2	-	-	TRBJ2-3	CASSEEVVAQYF	TGTGCCAGCAGTGAAGAGGTAGTGGCGCAGTATTTT
TRBV11-1	-	-	TRBJ2-1	CASSLDPGTGAYNEQFF	TGTGCCAGCAGCCTTGATCCGGGGACTGGGGCGTACAATGAGCAGTTCTTC
TRBV7-2	-	-	TRBJ2-2	CASGGHGQAGELFF	TGTGCCAGTGGCGGACACGGGCAGGCCGGGGAGCTGTTTTTT
TRBV6-1	once	-	TRBJ2-3	CAGRRGPFTDTQYF	TGTGCCGGACGCAGGGGACCGTTCACAGATACGCAGTATTTT
TRBV7-9	-	-	TRBJ2-1	CASSLFLLAENNEQFF	TGTGCCAGCAGCTTGTTCCTGTTAGCGGAAAACAATGAGCAGTTCTTC
TRBV2	-	TRBD2	TRBJ2-5	CASSELSGGAQETQYF	TGTGCCAGCAGTGAACTTAGCGGGGGGGCACAAGAGACCCAGTACTTC
TRBV7-9	-	-	TRBJ1-5	CASSESNQPQHF	TGTGCCAGCAGCGAGAGCAATCAGCCCCAGCATTTT
TRBV6-6	few	-	TRBJ1-1	CASLQAGKEAFF	TGTGCCAGCCTCCAAGCCGGGAAAGAAGCTTTCTTT
TRBV7-2	once	-	TRBJ1-1	CASSLTPGGLNTEAFF	TGTGCCAGCAGCTTGACACCAGGCGGGCTGAACACTGAAGCTTTCTTT
TRBV6-6	-	TRBD1	TRBJ1-2	CASSYPTGQGYYGYTF	TGTGCCAGCAGTTACCCCACGGGACAGGGGTACTATGGCTACACCTTC
TRBV9	-	-	TRBJ1-1	CASSVGGTNTEAFF	TGTGCCAGCAGCGTTGGGGGCACGAACACTGAAGCTTTCTTT
TRBV7-8	-	-	TRBJ1-4	CASSLPRQTVNEKLFF	TGTGCCAGCAGCTTACCCAGACAGACAGTTAATGAAAAACTGTTTTTT
TRBV27	-	TRBD1	TRBJ2-5	CASSRRQGWETQYF	TGTGCCAGCAGTAGACGACAGGGGTGGGAGACCCAGTACTTC
TRBV14	-	-	TRBJ2-5	CASSQDEGTQYF	TGTGCCAGCAGCCAAGATGAGGGGACCCAGTACTTC
TRBV2	-	TRBD1	TRBJ2-7	CASDRVTYEQYF	TGTGCCAGCGACAGGGTAACCTACGAGCAGTACTTC
TRBV30	-	-	TRBJ1-3	CACQWDGRKNTIYF	TGTGCCTGCCAATGGGACGGCAGGAAAAACACCATATATTTT
TRBV7-2	-	-	TRBJ2-3	CASSKRLTDTQYF	TGTGCCAGCAGCAAGAGACTAACAGATACGCAGTATTTT
TRBV29-1	-	-	TRBJ2-7	CSVENSPYEQYF	TGCAGCGTTGAAAACAGTCCCTACGAGCAGTACTTC
TRBV5-1	-	TRBD1	TRBJ2-7	CASSRDSYEQYF	TGCGCCAGCAGCAGGGACAGTTACGAGCAGTACTTC
TRBV10-3	-	-	TRBJ1-5	CAIRGREGAERSNQPQHF	TGTGCCATCAGGGGTCGTGAAGGGGCAGAACGTAGCAATCAGCCCCAGCATTTT
TRBV5-1	-	-	TRBJ1-2	CASREGHNYGYTF	TGCGCCAGCAGGGAGGGACACAACTATGGCTACACCTTC
TRBV6-1	-	-	TRBJ1-1	CASISGLTEAFF	TGTGCCAGCATTTCAGGACTCACTGAAGCTTTCTTT
TRBV5-8	-	TRBD2	TRBJ2-3	CASSSELAGGPQYF	TGTGCCAGCAGTAGCGAGTTAGCGGGGGGCCCGCAGTATTTT
TRBV4-1	-	TRBD2	TRBJ2-3	CASSHTPAGLGQAQGTDTQYF	TGCGCCAGCAGCCACACACCAGCGGGACTCGGTCAGGCCCAAGGCACAGATACGCAGTATTTT
TRBV20-1	-	-	TRBJ2-3	CSARGGDTQYF	TGCAGTGCTAGAGGCGGGGATACGCAGTATTTT
TRBV29-1	-	TRBD1	TRBJ2-1	CSAPGQGAKSEQFF	TGCAGCGCTCCGGGACAGGGGGCGAAGAGTGAGCAGTTCTTC